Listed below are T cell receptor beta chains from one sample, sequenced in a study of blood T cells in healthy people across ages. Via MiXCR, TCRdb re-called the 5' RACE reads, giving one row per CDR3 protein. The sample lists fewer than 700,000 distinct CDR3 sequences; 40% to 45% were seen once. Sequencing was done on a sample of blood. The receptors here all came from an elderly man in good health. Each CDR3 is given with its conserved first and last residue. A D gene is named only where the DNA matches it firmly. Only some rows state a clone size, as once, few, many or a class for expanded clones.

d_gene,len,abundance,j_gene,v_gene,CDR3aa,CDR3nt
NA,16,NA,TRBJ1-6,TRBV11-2,CASSPRQAGSNSPLHF,TGTGCCAGCAGCCCCCGACAGGCTGGGAGCAATTCACCCCTCCACTTT
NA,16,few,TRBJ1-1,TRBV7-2,CASSLDLGRANTEAFF,TGTGCCAGCAGCTTAGACCTCGGCAGGGCGAACACTGAAGCTTTCTTT
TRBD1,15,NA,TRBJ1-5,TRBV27,CASRILDREDQPQHF,TGTGCCAGCAGGATTTTAGACAGGGAGGATCAGCCCCAGCATTTT
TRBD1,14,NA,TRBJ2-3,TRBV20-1,CSARGRGSTDTQYF,TGCAGTGCTAGGGGCAGGGGGAGTACAGATACGCAGTATTTT
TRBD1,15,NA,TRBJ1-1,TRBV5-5,CASTREAGGRGGAFF,TGTGCCAGCACCCGCGAGGCAGGGGGCCGGGGCGGGGCTTTCTTT
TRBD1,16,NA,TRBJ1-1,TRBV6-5,CASSRGDRRVNTEAFF,TGTGCCAGCAGTAGGGGGGACAGGAGGGTGAACACTGAAGCTTTCTTT
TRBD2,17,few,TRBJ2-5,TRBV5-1,CASSWTSGGAQSETQYF,TGCGCCAGCAGCTGGACTAGCGGGGGGGCGCAGTCAGAGACCCAGTACTTC
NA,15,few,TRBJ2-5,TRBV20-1,CSAHPRQATQETQYF,TGCAGTGCCCACCCTAGACAGGCAACCCAAGAGACCCAGTACTTC
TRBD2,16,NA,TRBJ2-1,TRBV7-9,CASSDKTGTTYNEQFF,TGTGCCAGCAGCGATAAGACCGGGACTACCTACAATGAGCAGTTCTTC
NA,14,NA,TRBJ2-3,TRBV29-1,CSVWGAKSTDTQYF,TGCAGCGTTTGGGGGGCGAAAAGCACAGATACGCAGTATTTT
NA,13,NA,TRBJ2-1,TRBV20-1,CSARSSDWNEQFF,TGCAGTGCTAGATCTTCGGACTGGAATGAGCAGTTCTTC
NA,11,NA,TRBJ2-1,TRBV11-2,CASSRDSPQFF,TGTGCCAGCAGCCGGGACTCACCGCAGTTCTTC
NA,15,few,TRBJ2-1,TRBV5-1,CASSGAETLYNEQFF,TGCGCCAGCAGCGGGGCGGAGACCCTCTACAATGAGCAGTTCTTC
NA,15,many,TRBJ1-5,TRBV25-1,CASSEYEGLHQPQHF,TGTGCCAGCAGTGAATATGAGGGGCTCCATCAGCCCCAGCATTTT
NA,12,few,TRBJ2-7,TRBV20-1,CSASYRTYEQYF,TGCAGTGCTAGCTACAGGACCTACGAGCAGTACTTC